The clone carrying this T cell receptor beta chain appeared many times. The data stem from a study of breast tumors, draining lymph nodes, adjacent tissues. Breast cancer patients provided tissue from their axillary draining lymph nodes. Trimming took 0 bases from V and 6 from J, leaving 9 bases between them. The CDR3 runs 13 residues. Germline loops: CDR1 WNHNN, CDR2 SYGVQD (reference sequence). TCRdb re-called the multiplex PCR reads through MiXCR, storing one row per CDR3 protein. The data hold about 150,000 distinct CDR3 sequences, with around 20% observed a single time. The clonotype comes from a female donor with breast cancer. Some clones in this sample may be carry-over from other donors' samples. V is TRBV10-1 and J is TRBJ2-7; no firm D call. The sequenced sample consisted of axillary lymph node tissue. DNA for the CDR3: TGCGCCAGCAGTGAGTCGAACTACGGCGAGCAGTACTTC. Its protein is CASSESNYGEQYF.